Listed below are T cell receptor beta chains from one sample, sequenced in a study of blood T cell repertoires in COVID-19. Assay: immunoSEQ multiplex PCR; the TCRdb copy retains only in-frame clones and omits some. The table has 200,000 to 250,000 clones, about four fifths seen once. The material sequenced was PBMCs or T cells enriched from blood (not recorded which). The receptors shown here come from a woman in her thirties or forties who had recovered from COVID-19. Both conserved end residues are part of each CDR3. A D gene is named only where the DNA matches it firmly. The size entry is marked missing in some rows and otherwise reads once, few, many or a size class.

>TRBJ1-1|TRBV18|16|.|few
CASSPLDRAKNTEAFF
TGTGCCAGCTCACCCTTAGACAGAGCTAAGAACACTGAAGCTTTCTTT
>TRBJ1-2|TRBV12-3/TRBV12-4|13|.|.
CASSLGGLYGYTF
TGTGCCAGCAGTTTAGGTGGCCTCTATGGCTACACCTTC
>TRBJ2-7|TRBV7-9|17|.|once
CASSSPERVWQFYEQYF
TGTGCCAGCAGCTCTCCAGAGCGGGTTTGGCAGTTCTACGAGCAGTACTTC
>TRBJ2-1|TRBV7-6|14|.|.
CASSTHPQAVEQFF
TGTGCCAGCAGCACCCATCCCCAGGCCGTTGAGCAGTTCTTC
>TRBJ1-2|TRBV19|14|.|.
CASSRQPSNYGYTF
TGTGCCAGTAGCCGACAGCCCTCTAACTATGGCTACACCTTC
>TRBJ1-1|TRBV9|14|TRBD1|.
CASSGQGKNTEAFF
TGTGCCAGCAGCGGACAGGGAAAGAACACTGAAGCTTTCTTT
>TRBJ2-3|TRBV7-2|14|.|.
CASSFQGSTDTQYF
TGTGCCAGCAGCTTCCAGGGAAGCACAGATACGCAGTATTTT
>TRBJ1-5|TRBV28|15|TRBD1|.
CASSLAGQSNQPQHF
TGTGCCAGCAGTTTAGCGGGACAGAGCAATCAGCCCCAGCATTTT
>TRBJ2-5|TRBV3-1/TRBV3-2|16|.|.
CASSQGERLSQETQYF
TGTGCCAGCAGCCAGGGAGAGCGGTTATCCCAAGAGACCCAGTACTTC
>TRBJ1-6|TRBV30|15|.|few
CAWSQGDEAGSPLHF
TGTGCCTGGAGTCAGGGTGACGAGGCAGGTTCACCCCTCCACTTT
>TRBJ1-2|TRBV7-9|16|.|.
CASSPDSGSYLYGYTF
TGTGCCAGCAGCCCAGATTCCGGGAGCTACCTCTATGGCTACACCTTC
>TRBJ2-3|TRBV5-4|16|TRBD2|.
CASSPTSGTSTDTQYF
TGTGCCAGCAGCCCGACTAGCGGTACTAGCACAGATACGCAGTATTTT
>TRBJ2-1|TRBV11-3|12|TRBD2|.
CASSLAGGEQFF
TGTGCCAGCAGCCTAGCGGGAGGCGAGCAGTTCTTC
>TRBJ1-5|TRBV28|14|.|few
CASSRGFGNQPQHF
TGTGCCAGCAGTAGGGGGTTTGGCAATCAGCCCCAGCATTTT
>TRBJ2-1|TRBV18|19|TRBD1|once
CASSPNTPGQGYLDNEQFF
TGTGCCAGCTCACCAAACACTCCGGGACAGGGGTATCTTGACAATGAGCAGTTCTTC
>TRBJ1-2|TRBV6-5|14|.|.
CASGRGGHNYGYTF
TGTGCCAGCGGAAGGGGGGGTCACAACTATGGCTACACCTTC
>TRBJ1-1|TRBV29-1|13|.|.
CSVAGGKNTEAFF
TGCAGCGTTGCCGGCGGGAAGAACACTGAAGCTTTCTTT
>TRBJ1-6|TRBV5-1|13|.|once
CASSSRGGSPLHF
TGCGCCAGCAGCTCCCGGGGGGGCTCACCCCTCCACTTT
>TRBJ2-2|TRBV7-2|12|.|.
CASSLEIQTMFF
TGTGCCAGCAGCCTTGAAATACAAACAATGTTTTTT